This passage covers 10 T cell receptor beta chains from one sample sequenced in a study of cytomegalovirus exposure and HLA in healthy donors. PCR involved 60 Vbeta and 13 Jbeta primers. The repertoire was sequenced with immunoSEQ multiplex PCR; TCRdb's copy has only in-frame clones and lacks some. The profile shows more than 140,000 clones, 75% to 80% of them singletons. Sequenced material: PBMCs. These receptors were obtained from a male donor in good health and CMV-seronegative.

The gene calls are TRBV6-1 and TRBJ2-7, with TRBD2 matching over 9 bases. The CDR3 runs 13 residues. V was pared by 4 bases and J by 6 bases, with 4 bases of the junction left unmatched. Per germline, CDR1 MNHNS and CDR2 SASEGT. CDR3 DNA: TGTGCCAGCAGTGTTAGCGGGAGTGTCGAGCAGTACTTC. Protein product: CASSVSGSVEQYF.

The chain recombines TRBV30 with TRBJ1-2, with D possibly being TRBD1 (6 bases). The CDR3 is 13 residues long. The ends were cut back, 4 bases at V and 4 bases at J, with 13 bases in the middle. The germline gives CDR1 GTSNPN, CDR2 SVGIG (reference sequence). The CDR3 DNA reads as TGTGCCTGGACTGGACAGCACCTCTATGGCTACACCTTC. This sequence encodes CAWTGQHLYGYTF. Drawing the rest from reference TRBV30 and TRBJ1-2, the complete variable domain is SQTIHQWPATLVQPVGSPLSLECTVEGTSNPNLYWYRQAAGRGLQLLFYSVGIGQISSEVPQNLSASRPQDRQFILSSKKLLLSDSGFYLCAWTGQHLYGYTFGSGTRLTVV.

The chain employs TRBV11-3 and TRBJ1-4; 10 bases line up with TRBD1. The CDR3 is 15 amino acids. Germline CDR1 SGHNT, CDR2 YENEEA. With V trimmed by 5 bases and J by 5 bases, 5 bases remained unmatched. The CDR3 reads CASSHRGQGNEKLFF. The CDR3 nucleotides read TGTGCCAGCAGCCACCGGGGACAGGGGAATGAAAAACTGTTTTTT.

V and J are TRBV15 and TRBJ2-1; TRBD2 might be the D (6 bases). Deletions cut 3 bases from V and 0 bases from J, with 18 bases between. The CDR3 spans 18 residues. Looked up from germline, CDR1 is LNHNV and CDR2 is YYDKDF (reference sequence). The CDR3 sequence is CATSRGLRRGSSYNEQFF. CDR3 nucleotides: TGTGCCACCAGCAGGGGACTCCGGAGGGGAAGCTCCTACAATGAGCAGTTCTTC.

The genes are TRBV4-1 and TRBJ2-3; 10 bases align to TRBD2. J gave up 2 bases and V 5 bases, and 16 bases lay outside the gene matches. Germline V gene data show CDR1 as MGHRA and CDR2 as YSYEKL. The CDR3 length is 19 residues. CDR3 nucleotides: TGCGCCAGCAGCGTTCAACTAGCGGGGCCCCAGGAAAACACAGATACGCAGTATTTT. Translating it yields CASSVQLAGPQENTDTQYF.

This sequence joins TRBV10-3 and TRBJ2-7, with 9 bases identical to TRBD1. Germline assignment: CDR1 ENHRY and CDR2 SYGVKD. The CDR3 length is 11 residues. J was trimmed by 5 bases and V by 8 bases; bases with no gene match: 1. CDR3 in DNA: TGTGCCATCCGGACAGGGGACGAGCAGTACTTC. Amino acids: CAIRTGDEQYF.

The chain combines TRBV5-5 with TRBJ1-2; D ambiguous. Germline V gives CDR1 SGHKS, CDR2 YYEKEE (reference sequence). V lost 0 bases, J lost 1 base, and 7 bases lay in between. CDR3 size: 14 residues. The CDR3 region has the DNA TGTGCCAGCAGCTTGGACGGAGTTAACTATGGCTACACCTTC. Translating it yields CASSLDGVNYGYTF.

The chain recombines TRBV7-9 with TRBJ2-1, with TRBD2 identical over 7 bases. This CDR3 is 15 amino acids long. V shed 8 bases and J 6 bases; nucleotides not matched to a gene: 13. In germline, CDR1 is SEHNR, CDR2 FQNEAQ (reference sequence). CDR3 nucleotide sequence: TGTGCCAGCCGAACTCTACTCGCGGGGGTCAATGAGCAGTTCTTC. It codes for CASRTLLAGVNEQFF.

This chain links TRBV2 with TRBJ2-2, with 10 bases matching TRBD1. CDR3 length equals 15 residues. The J segment lost 6 bases and the V segment lost 6 bases, leaving 7 bases of the junction unmatched. Germline V CDR1 and CDR2: SNHLY, FYNNEI. CDR3 DNA: TGTGCCAGCAGGGGGGGGACAGGGGAAGCCGGGGAGCTGTTTTTT. Residues: CASRGGTGEAGELFF.

The V and J genes are TRBV15 and TRBJ2-7; 10 bases match TRBD2. This CDR3 contains 15 residues. With 5 bases clipped from V and 7 bases from J, the junction kept 11 bases outside the gene matches. In germline, CDR1 is LNHNV, CDR2 YYDKDF (reference sequence). The CDR3 region has the DNA TGTGCCACCAGCTCCGAAAGCGGGGGGGCCGAAGAGCAGTACTTC. Protein product: CATSSESGGAEEQYF.